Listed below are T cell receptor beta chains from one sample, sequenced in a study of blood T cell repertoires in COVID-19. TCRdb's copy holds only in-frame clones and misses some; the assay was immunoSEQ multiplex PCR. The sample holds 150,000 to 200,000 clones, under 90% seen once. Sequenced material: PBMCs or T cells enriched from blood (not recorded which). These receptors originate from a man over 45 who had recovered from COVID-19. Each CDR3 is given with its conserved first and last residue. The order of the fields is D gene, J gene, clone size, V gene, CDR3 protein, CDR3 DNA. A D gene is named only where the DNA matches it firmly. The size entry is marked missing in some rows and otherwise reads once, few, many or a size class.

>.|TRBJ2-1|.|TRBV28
CASSSSNEQFF
TGTGCCAGCAGTTCGAGCAATGAGCAGTTCTTC
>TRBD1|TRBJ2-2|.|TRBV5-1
CASSLQGVDTGELFF
TGCGCCAGCAGCTTACAGGGGGTCGACACCGGGGAGCTGTTTTTT
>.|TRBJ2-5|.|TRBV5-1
CASSFLGVSGETQYF
TGCGCCAGCAGCTTCCTCGGGGTTTCGGGAGAGACCCAGTACTTC
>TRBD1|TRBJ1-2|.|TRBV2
CASSIQGDRGGYTF
TGTGCCAGCAGTATACAGGGGGACAGAGGAGGCTACACCTTC
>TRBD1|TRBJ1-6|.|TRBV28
CASRPRTGWYSPLHF
TGTGCCAGCAGACCCCGGACAGGGTGGTATTCACCCCTCCACTTT
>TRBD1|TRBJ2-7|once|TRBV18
CASARDSSYEQYF
TGTGCCAGCGCCCGGGACAGCTCCTACGAGCAGTACTTC
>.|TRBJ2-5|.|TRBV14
CASSQVFGRGQETQYF
TGTGCCAGCAGCCAAGTCTTCGGCAGGGGTCAAGAGACCCAGTACTTC
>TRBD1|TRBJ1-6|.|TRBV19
CASGGTGVSSYNSPLHF
TGTGCCAGTGGCGGGACAGGGGTAAGCTCCTATAATTCACCCCTCCACTTT
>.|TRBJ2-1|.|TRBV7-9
CASSSYYNEQFF
TGTGCCAGCAGCTCGTACTACAATGAGCAGTTCTTC
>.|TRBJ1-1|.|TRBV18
CASSPSWGETEAFF
TGTGCCAGCTCACCTTCTTGGGGGGAAACTGAAGCTTTCTTT
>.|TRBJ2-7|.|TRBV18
CASSPQFGVITYEQYF
TGTGCCAGCTCACCACAGTTCGGGGTAATCACCTACGAGCAGTACTTC
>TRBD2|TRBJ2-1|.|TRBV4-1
CASSYRAQGGNEQFF
TGCGCCAGCAGCTACCGAGCCCAGGGAGGGAATGAGCAGTTCTTC
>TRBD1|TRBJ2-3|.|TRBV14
CASSRRDRVPDTQYF
TGTGCCAGCAGCCGCCGGGACAGGGTTCCAGATACGCAGTATTTT
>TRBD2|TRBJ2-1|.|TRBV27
CASSFLSSGGQRFF
TGTGCCAGCAGTTTCTTGTCTAGCGGGGGTCAGCGGTTCTTC
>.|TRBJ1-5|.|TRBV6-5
CASSTDNRKPQHF
TGTGCCAGCAGTACCGACAACCGCAAGCCCCAGCATTTT
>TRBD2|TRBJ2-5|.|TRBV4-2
CASSPQGLAATGETQYF
TGTGCCAGCAGTCCCCAAGGACTAGCGGCTACGGGGGAGACCCAGTACTTC
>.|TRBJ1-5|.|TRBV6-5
CASRSAGSGQPQHF
TGTGCCAGCAGGTCCGCGGGGAGCGGGCAGCCCCAGCATTTT
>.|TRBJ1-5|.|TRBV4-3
CASSQEVSGTGGQPQHF
TGCGCCAGCAGCCAAGAAGTCTCGGGAACCGGCGGTCAGCCCCAGCATTTT
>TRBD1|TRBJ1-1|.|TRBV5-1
CASQDNTGGDRAFF
TGCGCCAGCCAAGATAATACAGGGGGAGATAGAGCTTTCTTT
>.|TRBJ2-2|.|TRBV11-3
CASSFGQGGTGELFF
TGTGCCAGCAGCTTTGGGCAGGGAGGCACCGGGGAGCTGTTTTTT
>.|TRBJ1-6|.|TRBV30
CAWNSASGVNSPLHF
TGTGCCTGGAATTCAGCGAGCGGGGTAAATTCACCCCTCCACTTT
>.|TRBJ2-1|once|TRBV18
CASSPTRNEQFF
TGTGCCAGCTCACCCACTCGCAATGAGCAGTTCTTC
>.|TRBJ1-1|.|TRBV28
CASIRGGLDEAFF
TGTGCCAGCATCCGGGGGGGTCTCGATGAAGCTTTCTTT
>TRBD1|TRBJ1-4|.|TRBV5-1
CASSETGERSEKLFF
TGCGCCAGCAGCGAAACAGGGGAACGTTCCGAAAAACTGTTTTTT
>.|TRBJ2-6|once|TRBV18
CASSPFLVQTSGANVLTF
TGTGCCAGCTCACCGTTCTTGGTACAGACCTCTGGGGCCAACGTCCTGACTTTC